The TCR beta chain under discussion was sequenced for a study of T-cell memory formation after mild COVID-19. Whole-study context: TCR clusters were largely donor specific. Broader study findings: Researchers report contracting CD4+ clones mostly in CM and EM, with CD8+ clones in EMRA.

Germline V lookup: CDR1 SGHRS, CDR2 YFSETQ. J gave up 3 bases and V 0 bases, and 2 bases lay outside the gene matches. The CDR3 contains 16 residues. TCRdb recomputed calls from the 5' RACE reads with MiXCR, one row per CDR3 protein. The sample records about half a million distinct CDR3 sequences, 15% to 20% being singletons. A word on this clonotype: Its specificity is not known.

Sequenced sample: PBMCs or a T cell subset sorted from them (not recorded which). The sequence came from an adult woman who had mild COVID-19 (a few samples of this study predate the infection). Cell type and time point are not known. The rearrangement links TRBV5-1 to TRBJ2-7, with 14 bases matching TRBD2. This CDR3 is CASSLGTSGGNYEQYF. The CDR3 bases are TGCGCCAGCAGCTTGGGGACTAGCGGGGGGAACTACGAGCAGTACTTC. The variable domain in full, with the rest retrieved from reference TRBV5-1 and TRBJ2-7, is KAGVTQTPRYLIKTRGQQVTLSCSPISGHRSVSWYQQTPGQGLQFLFEYFSETQRNKGNFPGRFSGRQFSNSRSEMNVSTLELGDSALYLCASSLGTSGGNYEQYFGPGTRLTVT.